This TCR beta chain was captured in a study of blood T cell repertoires in COVID-19. Those who participated ranged in age from about 18 to 89 years and resided in 20 to 25 US areas. Donors were grouped by their self-reported clinical history. Per germline, CDR1 GTSNPN and CDR2 SVGIG (reference sequence). CDR3 length equals 15 residues. With V trimmed by 1 base and J by 7 bases, 9 bases remained unmatched. Repertoires were generated with immunoSEQ multiplex PCR, while TCRdb's copy carries only in-frame clones and drops some. The top ten hold roughly 2.6% of the sample, which has over 250,000 clones, roughly 90% seen once.

The sequence derives from a man between 60 and 75 years old who had recovered from COVID-19. The chain employs TRBV30 and TRBJ1-4, with TRBD1 matching over 7 bases. The sequenced sample consisted of PBMCs or T cells enriched from blood (not recorded which). The CDR3 nucleotides are TGTGCCTGGAGTGCCTACAGGGGAAGGAGTGAAAAACTGTTTTTT. It yields the protein CAWSAYRGRSEKLFF.